The clone carrying this TCR beta chain was observed a few times. Germline V gene sequence: CDR1 LGHNA, CDR2 YSLEER. Trimming left V 0 bases short and J 7 bases short, with 16 bases between. CDR3 length: 17 residues. Amplification used 60 Vbeta primers and 13 Jbeta primers. Profiled with immunoSEQ multiplex PCR; TCRdb holds only in-frame clones, not every one. The sample lists roughly 220,000 clones; approximately 78% were seen once. The source of the sample is a study of cytomegalovirus exposure and HLA in healthy donors. The sequenced sample consisted of PBMCs. This sequence was found in a man younger than 40 in good health and CMV-seronegative. This chain uses TRBV4-3 with TRBJ1-6; a possible D gene is TRBD1 (5 bases). CDR3 residues: CASSQDREGWGNSPLHF. DNA for the CDR3: TGCGCCAGCAGCCAAGATCGGGAGGGGTGGGGAAATTCACCCCTCCACTTT.